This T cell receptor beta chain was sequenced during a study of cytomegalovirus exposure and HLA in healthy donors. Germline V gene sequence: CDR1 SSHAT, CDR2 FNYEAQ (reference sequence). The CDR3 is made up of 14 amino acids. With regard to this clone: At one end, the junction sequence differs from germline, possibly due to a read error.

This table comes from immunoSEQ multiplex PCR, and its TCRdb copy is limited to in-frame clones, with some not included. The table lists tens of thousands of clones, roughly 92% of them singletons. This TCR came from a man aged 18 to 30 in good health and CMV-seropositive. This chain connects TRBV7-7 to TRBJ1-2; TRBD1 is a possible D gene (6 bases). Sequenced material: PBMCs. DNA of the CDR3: TGTGCTAGCAGGGACAAAAAAAATAACTATGGCTACACCTTC. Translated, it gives CASRDKKNNYGYTF.